A selection of T cell receptor beta chains follows, all from one sample in a study of blood T cell repertoires in COVID-19. Sequencing used immunoSEQ multiplex PCR; TCRdb keeps in-frame clones, though not all of them. The sample records just over 250,000 clones, around nine tenths being singletons. Material for sequencing was peripheral blood. The receptors shown here come from a man aged 35-49 years who had recovered from COVID-19. Each CDR3 is given with its conserved first and last residue. The D gene is left open where the match is weak. Size tells how often a clone was seen (once, few, many) or the class of an expanded clone, and some rows leave it out.

j_gene	abundance	v_gene	d_gene	CDR3aa	CDR3nt
TRBJ1-5	NA	TRBV6-5	NA	CASSTRATGLQHF	TGTGCCAGCAGTACCCGAGCCACAGGGCTCCAGCATTTT
TRBJ2-2	NA	TRBV15	NA	CATSRDIAAGELFF	TGTGCCACCAGCAGAGACATAGCCGCCGGGGAGCTGTTTTTT
TRBJ2-7	few	TRBV5-1	NA	CASSFQDGDPYEQYF	TGCGCCAGCAGCTTCCAAGACGGAGACCCCTACGAGCAGTACTTC
TRBJ2-5	NA	TRBV9	TRBD2	CASSSSPGLAGFQETQYF	TGTGCCAGCAGCTCGAGCCCGGGACTAGCGGGGTTCCAAGAGACCCAGTACTTC
TRBJ2-3	NA	TRBV29-1	NA	CSVGAEFGTQYF	TGCAGCGTTGGGGCAGAATTTGGTACGCAGTATTTT
TRBJ1-3	NA	TRBV6-4	TRBD1	CASRPIPGQGKLDSGNTIYF	TGTGCCAGCAGGCCGATTCCGGGACAGGGTAAGTTGGACTCTGGAAACACCATATATTTT
TRBJ2-7	NA	TRBV27	TRBD1	CASSLSRGQSSYEQYF	TGTGCCAGCAGTTTATCTCGGGGACAGAGCTCCTACGAGCAGTACTTC
TRBJ2-7	NA	TRBV21-1	NA	CASRLLMSYEQYF	TGTGCCAGCCGACTGTTAATGTCCTACGAGCAGTACTTC
TRBJ2-7	NA	TRBV11-2	NA	CASSLGGVSSYEQYF	TGTGCCAGCAGCCTTGGCGGGGTGAGCTCCTACGAGCAGTACTTC
TRBJ1-6	few	TRBV30	TRBD1	CAWSRPGTGLNSPLHF	TGTGCCTGGAGTCGACCCGGGACAGGGCTAAATTCACCCCTCCACTTT
TRBJ2-7	NA	TRBV4-1	NA	CASSPERYPYEQYF	TGCGCCAGCAGCCCGGAGAGATACCCCTACGAGCAGTACTTC
TRBJ2-1	NA	TRBV29-1	TRBD2	CSAGTSGLSYNEQFF	TGCAGCGCTGGGACTAGCGGGCTCTCCTACAATGAGCAGTTCTTC
TRBJ2-7	NA	TRBV4-1	TRBD1	CASSQRDRLGYEQYF	TGCGCCAGCAGCCAAAGGGACAGGTTAGGGTACGAGCAGTACTTC
TRBJ2-3	NA	TRBV9	NA	CASSPQQYTQYF	TGTGCCAGCAGCCCTCAACAGTATACGCAGTATTTT
TRBJ2-6	NA	TRBV3-1/TRBV3-2	TRBD1	CASSQPAKPGQGVPGANVLTF	TGTGCCAGCAGCCAACCTGCTAAACCGGGACAGGGGGTCCCTGGGGCCAACGTCCTGACTTTC
TRBJ2-1	NA	TRBV6-2/TRBV6-3	TRBD1	CASSDSPRDRASFRFF	TGTGCCAGCAGTGACTCTCCTCGGGACAGGGCATCATTTCGGTTCTTC
TRBJ2-5	NA	TRBV23-1	NA	CAKTLQGPERTQYF	TGCGCCAAGACTTTGCAGGGCCCCGAACGAACCCAGTACTTC
TRBJ2-3	NA	TRBV6-6	NA	CASSYPTPTDTQYF	TGTGCCAGCAGTTACCCGACTCCAACAGATACGCAGTATTTT
TRBJ1-2	once	TRBV14	NA	CASSQDSVVASGYTF	TGTGCCAGCAGCCAAGATTCCGTAGTGGCTAGCGGCTACACCTTC
TRBJ1-5	NA	TRBV10-3	TRBD1	CAISESGQGNQPQHF	TGTGCCATCAGTGAGTCCGGACAGGGAAATCAGCCCCAGCATTTT
TRBJ2-1	NA	TRBV25-1	NA	CASSESTPADEQFF	TGTGCCAGCAGTGAATCTACTCCCGCCGATGAGCAGTTCTTC
TRBJ2-3	NA	TRBV27	NA	CASSLSTTPFTDTQYF	TGTGCCAGCAGTTTATCCACAACCCCGTTCACAGATACGCAGTATTTT
TRBJ2-5	few	TRBV5-1	TRBD2	CASSLRAGGGETQYF	TGCGCCAGCAGCTTGCGAGCGGGGGGCGGAGAGACCCAGTACTTC
TRBJ1-1	NA	TRBV6-5	TRBD1	CASTEPGQGSEAFF	TGTGCCAGCACCGAACCGGGACAGGGGAGTGAAGCTTTCTTT
TRBJ2-1	NA	TRBV4-3	TRBD2	CASSQLGTSGGYNEQFF	TGCGCCAGCAGCCAGCTTGGGACTAGCGGGGGATACAATGAGCAGTTCTTC
TRBJ2-3	once	TRBV6-1	TRBD2	CASSDRGDPSTDTQYF	TGTGCCAGCAGTGATCGGGGGGACCCTAGCACAGATACGCAGTATTTT
TRBJ1-1	NA	TRBV18	NA	CASSPLMTRGRRTEAFF	TGTGCCAGCTCGCCCCTGATGACCAGGGGCCGGCGCACTGAAGCTTTCTTT
TRBJ2-7	NA	TRBV29-1	TRBD2	CSAGLAGEYEQYF	TGCAGCGCCGGACTAGCGGGAGAGTACGAGCAGTACTTC
TRBJ1-3	once	TRBV12-3/TRBV12-4	NA	CASSLSSGNTIYF	TGTGCCAGCAGTTTGAGCTCTGGAAACACCATATATTTT
TRBJ1-1	NA	TRBV5-1	NA	CASSLVTLDTEAFF	TGCGCCAGCAGCTTGGTAACACTAGACACTGAAGCTTTCTTT
TRBJ2-3	NA	TRBV5-1	TRBD2	CASTTSGSQRTDTQYF	TGCGCCAGCACGACTAGCGGGAGCCAGCGCACAGATACGCAGTATTTT
TRBJ1-1	NA	TRBV5-4	NA	CASSPAADTVNTEAFF	TGTGCCAGCAGCCCGGCGGCGGACACGGTGAACACTGAAGCTTTCTTT
TRBJ2-1	NA	TRBV4-3	NA	CASSQNEGLEQFF	TGCGCCAGCAGCCAAAACGAGGGCCTTGAGCAGTTCTTC
TRBJ2-3	NA	TRBV18	NA	CASSPREGRTDTQYF	TGTGCCAGCTCACCACGAGAGGGTCGAACAGATACGCAGTATTTT
TRBJ1-1	NA	TRBV29-1	TRBD1	CSVALHPGQGPGVPEAFF	TGCAGCGTGGCCCTGCACCCGGGACAGGGGCCTGGGGTCCCTGAAGCTTTCTTT
TRBJ2-7	NA	TRBV5-6	NA	CASSLGAGSPPYEQYF	TGTGCCAGCAGCTTGGGGGCTGGGTCCCCTCCCTACGAGCAGTACTTC
TRBJ1-2	few	TRBV2	NA	CASSEGGRGYGYTF	TGTGCCAGCAGTGAGGGGGGACGGGGCTATGGCTACACCTTC